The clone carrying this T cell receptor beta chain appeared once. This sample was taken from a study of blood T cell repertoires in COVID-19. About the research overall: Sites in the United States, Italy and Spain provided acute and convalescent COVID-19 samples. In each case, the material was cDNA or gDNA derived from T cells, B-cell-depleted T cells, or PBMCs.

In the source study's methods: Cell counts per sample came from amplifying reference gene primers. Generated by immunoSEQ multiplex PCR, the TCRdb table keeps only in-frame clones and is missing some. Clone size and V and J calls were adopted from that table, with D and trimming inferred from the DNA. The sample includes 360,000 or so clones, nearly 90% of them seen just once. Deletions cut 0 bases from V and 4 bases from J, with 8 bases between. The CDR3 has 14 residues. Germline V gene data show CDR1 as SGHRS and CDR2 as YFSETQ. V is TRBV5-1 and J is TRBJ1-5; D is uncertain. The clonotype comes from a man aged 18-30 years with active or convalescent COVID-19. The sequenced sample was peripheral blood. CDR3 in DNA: TGCGCCAGCAGCTTGGACGGAGTTAATCAGCCCCAGCATTTT. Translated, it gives CASSLDGVNQPQHF.